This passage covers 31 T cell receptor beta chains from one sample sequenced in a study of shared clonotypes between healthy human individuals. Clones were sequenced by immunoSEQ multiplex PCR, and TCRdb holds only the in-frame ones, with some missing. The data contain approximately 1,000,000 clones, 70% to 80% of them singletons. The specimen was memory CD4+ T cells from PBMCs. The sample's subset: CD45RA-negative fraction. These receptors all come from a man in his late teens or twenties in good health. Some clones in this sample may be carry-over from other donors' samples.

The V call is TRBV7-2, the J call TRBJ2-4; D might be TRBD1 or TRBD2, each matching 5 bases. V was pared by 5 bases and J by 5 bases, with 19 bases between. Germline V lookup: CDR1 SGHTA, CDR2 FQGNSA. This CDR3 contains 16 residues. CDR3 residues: CASSLSRTGDQNIQYF. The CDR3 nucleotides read TGTGCCAGCAGCCTAAGCCGAACCGGGGACCAAAACATTCAGTACTTC.

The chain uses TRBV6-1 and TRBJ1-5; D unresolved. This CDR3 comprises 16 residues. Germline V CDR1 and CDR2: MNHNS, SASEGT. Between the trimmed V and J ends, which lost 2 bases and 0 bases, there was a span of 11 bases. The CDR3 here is CASSELAIYSNQPQHF. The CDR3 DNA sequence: TGTGCCAGCAGTGAACTGGCCATCTATAGCAATCAGCCCCAGCATTTT.

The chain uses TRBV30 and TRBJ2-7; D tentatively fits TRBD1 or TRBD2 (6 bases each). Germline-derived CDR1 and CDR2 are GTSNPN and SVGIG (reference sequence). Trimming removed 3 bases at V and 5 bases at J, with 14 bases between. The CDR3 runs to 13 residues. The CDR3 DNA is TGTGCCTGGAGCGCCCCCGGGGGCGACGAGCAGTACTTC. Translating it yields CAWSAPGGDEQYF.

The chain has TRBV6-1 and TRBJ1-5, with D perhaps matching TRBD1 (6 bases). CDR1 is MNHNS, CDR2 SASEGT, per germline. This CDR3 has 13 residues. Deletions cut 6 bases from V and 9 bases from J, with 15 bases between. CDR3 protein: CASRSGADRPQHF. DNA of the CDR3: TGTGCCAGCAGATCAGGGGCCGATAGGCCCCAGCATTTT.

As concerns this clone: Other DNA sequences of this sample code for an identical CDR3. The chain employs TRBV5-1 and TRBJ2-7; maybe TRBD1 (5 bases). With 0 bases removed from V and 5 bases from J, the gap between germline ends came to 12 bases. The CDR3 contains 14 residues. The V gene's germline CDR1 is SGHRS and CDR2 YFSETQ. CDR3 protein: CASSLGQGGDEQYF. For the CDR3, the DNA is TGCGCCAGCAGCTTGGGGCAGGGTGGCGACGAGCAGTACTTC. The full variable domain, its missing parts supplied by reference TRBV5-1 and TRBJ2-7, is KAGVTQTPRYLIKTRGQQVTLSCSPISGHRSVSWYQQTPGQGLQFLFEYFSETQRNKGNFPGRFSGRQFSNSRSEMNVSTLELGDSALYLCASSLGQGGDEQYFGPGTRLTVT.

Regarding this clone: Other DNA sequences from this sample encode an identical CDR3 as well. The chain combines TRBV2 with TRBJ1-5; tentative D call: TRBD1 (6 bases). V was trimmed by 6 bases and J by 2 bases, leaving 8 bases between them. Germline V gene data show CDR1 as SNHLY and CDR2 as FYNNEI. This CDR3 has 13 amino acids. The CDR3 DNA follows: TGTGCCAGCAGAGGGGGAGGCAATCAGCCCCAGCATTTT. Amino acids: CASRGGGNQPQHF.

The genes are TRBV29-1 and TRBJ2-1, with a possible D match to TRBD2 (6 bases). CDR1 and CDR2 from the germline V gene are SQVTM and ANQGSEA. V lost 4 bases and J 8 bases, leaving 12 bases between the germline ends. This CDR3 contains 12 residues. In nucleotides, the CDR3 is TGCAGCGTTGTGGCGGGAAATGATGAGCAGTTCTTC. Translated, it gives CSVVAGNDEQFF.

CDR3 DNA: TGTGCCAGCAGCCCCGGACTCGAAAAGCAGTACTTC. It translates to CASSPGLEKQYF. This chain joins TRBV13 and TRBJ2-7, with D possibly matching TRBD2 (5 bases). From germline, CDR1 is PRHDT and CDR2 FYEKMQ (reference sequence). Deletions cut 5 bases from V and 8 bases from J, with 13 bases between. The CDR3 is made up of 12 amino acids.

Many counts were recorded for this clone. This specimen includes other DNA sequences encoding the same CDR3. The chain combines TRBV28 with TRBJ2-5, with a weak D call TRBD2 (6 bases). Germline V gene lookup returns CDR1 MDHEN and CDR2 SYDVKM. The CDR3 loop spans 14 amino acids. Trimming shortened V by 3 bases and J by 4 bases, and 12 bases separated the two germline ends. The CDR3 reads CASSLGGRGETQYF. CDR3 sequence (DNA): TGTGCCAGCAGTTTGGGTGGGCGGGGAGAGACCCAGTACTTC.

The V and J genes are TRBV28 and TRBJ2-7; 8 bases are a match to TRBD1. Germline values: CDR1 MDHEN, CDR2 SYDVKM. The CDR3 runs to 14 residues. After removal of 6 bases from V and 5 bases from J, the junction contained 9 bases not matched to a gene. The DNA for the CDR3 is TGTGCCAGCAGCAGCGGACAGGGAGCTAACGAGCAGTACTTC. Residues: CASSSGQGANEQYF.

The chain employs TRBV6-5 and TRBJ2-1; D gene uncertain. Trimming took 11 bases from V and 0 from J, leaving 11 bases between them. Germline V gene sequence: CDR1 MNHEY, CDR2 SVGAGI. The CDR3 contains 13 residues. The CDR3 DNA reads TGTGCCTCCCGGTCGAGCTCCTACAATGAGCAGTTCTTC. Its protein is CASRSSSYNEQFF.

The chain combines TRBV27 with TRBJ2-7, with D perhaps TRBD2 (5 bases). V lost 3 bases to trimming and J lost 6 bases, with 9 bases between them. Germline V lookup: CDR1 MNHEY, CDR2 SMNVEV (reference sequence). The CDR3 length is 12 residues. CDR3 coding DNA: TGTGCCAGCAGTTTCTCAGGAGGCGAGCAGTACTTC. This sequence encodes CASSFSGGEQYF.

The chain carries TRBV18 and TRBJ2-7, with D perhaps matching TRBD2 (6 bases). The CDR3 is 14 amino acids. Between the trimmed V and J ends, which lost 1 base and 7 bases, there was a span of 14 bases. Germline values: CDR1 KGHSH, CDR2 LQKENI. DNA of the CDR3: TGTGCCAGCTCACCACTCCCCTCCGGGGGTGAGCAGTACTTC. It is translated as CASSPLPSGGEQYF.

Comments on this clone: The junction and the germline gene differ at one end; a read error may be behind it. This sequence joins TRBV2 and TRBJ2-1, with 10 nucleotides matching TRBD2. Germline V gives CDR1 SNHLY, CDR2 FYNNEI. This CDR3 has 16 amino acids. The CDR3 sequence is CASSEGTSVSYNEQFF. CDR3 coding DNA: TGTGCCAGCAGCGAAGGGACTAGCGTCTCCTACAATGAGCAGTTCTTC.

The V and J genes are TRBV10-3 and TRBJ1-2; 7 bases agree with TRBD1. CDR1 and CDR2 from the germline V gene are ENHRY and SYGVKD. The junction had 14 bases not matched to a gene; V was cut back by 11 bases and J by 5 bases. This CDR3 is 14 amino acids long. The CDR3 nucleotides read TGTGCCTCCCTTCCCCAGCAGGGGGGTTATGGCTACACCTTC. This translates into CASLPQQGGYGYTF.

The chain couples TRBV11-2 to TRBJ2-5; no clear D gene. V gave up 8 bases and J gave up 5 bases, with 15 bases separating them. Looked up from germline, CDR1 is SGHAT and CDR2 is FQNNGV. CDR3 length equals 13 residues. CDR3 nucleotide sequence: TGTGCCAGCGGATTCAGCGCCGGGGAGACCCAGTACTTC. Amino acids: CASGFSAGETQYF.

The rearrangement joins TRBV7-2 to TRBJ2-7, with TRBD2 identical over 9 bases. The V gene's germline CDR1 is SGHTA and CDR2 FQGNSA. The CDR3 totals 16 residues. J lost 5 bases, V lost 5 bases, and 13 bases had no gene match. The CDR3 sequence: CASSPVAGSGSHEQYF. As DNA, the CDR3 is TGTGCCAGCAGCCCTGTCGCGGGTAGCGGGAGCCACGAGCAGTACTTC. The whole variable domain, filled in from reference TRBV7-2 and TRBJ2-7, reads GAGVSQSPSNKVTEKGKDVELRCDPISGHTALYWYRQSLGQGLEFLIYFQGNSAPDKSGLPSDRFSAERTGGSVSTLTIQRTQQEDSAVYLCASSPVAGSGSHEQYFGPGTRLTVT.

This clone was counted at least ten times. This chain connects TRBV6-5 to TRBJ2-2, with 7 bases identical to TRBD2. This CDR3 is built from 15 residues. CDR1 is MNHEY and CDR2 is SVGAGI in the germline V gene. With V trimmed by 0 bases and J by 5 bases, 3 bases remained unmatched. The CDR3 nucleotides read TGTGCCAGCAGTTACTCGGGGGGGTTAACCGGGGAGCTGTTTTTT. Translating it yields CASSYSGGLTGELFF.

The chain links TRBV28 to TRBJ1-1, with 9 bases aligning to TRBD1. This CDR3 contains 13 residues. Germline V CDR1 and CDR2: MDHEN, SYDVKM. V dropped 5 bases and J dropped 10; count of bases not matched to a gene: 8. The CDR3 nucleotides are TGTGCCAGCAGTCCGCTGGGGACAGGGTTAGCTTTCTTT. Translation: CASSPLGTGLAFF.

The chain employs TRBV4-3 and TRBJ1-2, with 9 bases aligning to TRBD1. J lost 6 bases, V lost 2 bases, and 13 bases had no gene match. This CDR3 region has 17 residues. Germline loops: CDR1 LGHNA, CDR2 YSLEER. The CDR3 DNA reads TGCGCCAGCAGCCAATTGGGGACAGGGATGTATATGGATGGCTACACCTTC. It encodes CASSQLGTGMYMDGYTF.

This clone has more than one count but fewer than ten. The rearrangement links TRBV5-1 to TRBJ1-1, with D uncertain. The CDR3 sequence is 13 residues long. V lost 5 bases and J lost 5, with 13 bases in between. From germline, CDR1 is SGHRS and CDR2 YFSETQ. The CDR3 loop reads CASRVDWGTEAFF. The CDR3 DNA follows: TGCGCCAGCAGGGTGGATTGGGGAACTGAAGCTTTCTTT.

The CDR3 loop reads CASSLGDRNTGELFF. CDR3 DNA: TGTGCCAGCAGTTTAGGGGACAGGAACACCGGGGAGCTGTTTTTT. V gene TRBV27 combines with J gene TRBJ2-2, with 7 bases identical to TRBD1. This CDR3 has 15 amino acids. J lost 1 base, V lost 2 bases, and 1 base had no gene match. CDR1 is MNHEY and CDR2 is SMNVEV in the germline V gene (reference sequence).

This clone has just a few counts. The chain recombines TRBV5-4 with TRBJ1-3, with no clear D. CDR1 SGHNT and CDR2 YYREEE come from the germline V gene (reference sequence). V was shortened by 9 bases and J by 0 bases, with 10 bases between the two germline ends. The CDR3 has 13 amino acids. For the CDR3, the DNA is TGTGCCACTGAAGGGAGCTCTGGAAACACCATATATTTT. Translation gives CATEGSSGNTIYF.

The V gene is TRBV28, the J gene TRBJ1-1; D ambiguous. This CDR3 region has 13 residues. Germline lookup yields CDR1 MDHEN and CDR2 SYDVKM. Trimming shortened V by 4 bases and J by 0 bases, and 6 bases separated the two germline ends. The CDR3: CASSSEMNTEAFF. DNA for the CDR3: TGTGCCAGCAGTTCGGAAATGAACACTGAAGCTTTCTTT.

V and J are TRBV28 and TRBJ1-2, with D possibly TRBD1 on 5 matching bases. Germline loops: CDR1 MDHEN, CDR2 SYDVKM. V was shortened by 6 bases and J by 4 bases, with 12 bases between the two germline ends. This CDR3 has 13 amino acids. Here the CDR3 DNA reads TGTGCCAGCAGCCAGGGCGGGATCTATGGCTACACCTTC. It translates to CASSQGGIYGYTF.

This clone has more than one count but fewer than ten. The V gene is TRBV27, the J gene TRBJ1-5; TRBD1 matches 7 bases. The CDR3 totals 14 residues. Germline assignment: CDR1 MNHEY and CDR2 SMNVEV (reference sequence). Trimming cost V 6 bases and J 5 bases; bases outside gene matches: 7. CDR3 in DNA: TGTGCCAGCAGCCAGACAGGGTGGGATCAGCCCCAGCATTTT. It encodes CASSQTGWDQPQHF.

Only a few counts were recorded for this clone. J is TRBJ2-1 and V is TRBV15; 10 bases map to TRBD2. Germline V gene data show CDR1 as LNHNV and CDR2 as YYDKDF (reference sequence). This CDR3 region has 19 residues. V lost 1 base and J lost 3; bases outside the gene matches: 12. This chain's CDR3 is CATSRGLAGVSVGYNEQFF. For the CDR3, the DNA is TGTGCCACCAGCAGAGGTCTAGCGGGAGTAAGCGTTGGCTACAATGAGCAGTTCTTC.

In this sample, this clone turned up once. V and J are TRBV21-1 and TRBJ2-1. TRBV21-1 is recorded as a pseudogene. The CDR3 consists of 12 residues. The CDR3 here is CARMGGVNEQFF. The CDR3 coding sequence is TGTGCCCGGATGGGGGGCGTCAATGAGCAGTTCTTC.

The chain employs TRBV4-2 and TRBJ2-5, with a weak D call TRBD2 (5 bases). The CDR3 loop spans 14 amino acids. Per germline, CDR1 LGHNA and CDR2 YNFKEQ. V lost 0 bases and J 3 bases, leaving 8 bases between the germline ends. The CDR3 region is CASSQDKRKETQYF. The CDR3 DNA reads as TGTGCCAGCAGCCAAGATAAGCGGAAAGAGACCCAGTACTTC.

As DNA, the CDR3 is TGTGCCAGCAGCCCGGACAGGTTCACCGGGGAGCTGTTTTTT. Translation: CASSPDRFTGELFF. V and J are TRBV5-6 and TRBJ2-2; TRBD1 matches 7 bases. The CDR3 loop spans 14 amino acids. The germline gives CDR1 SGHDT, CDR2 YYEEEE. With 4 bases clipped from V and 4 bases from J, the junction kept 4 bases outside the gene matches.

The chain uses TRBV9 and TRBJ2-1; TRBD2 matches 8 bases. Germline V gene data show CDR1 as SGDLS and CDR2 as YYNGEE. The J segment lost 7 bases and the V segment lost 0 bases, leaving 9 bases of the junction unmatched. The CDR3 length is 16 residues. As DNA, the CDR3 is TGTGCCAGCAGCGTAGTCGGAGCGGGAGTGGGTAATGAGCAGTTCTTC. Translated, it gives CASSVVGAGVGNEQFF.